The entry below gives a single TCR beta chain sequence along with its context. The CDR3 spans 14 residues. The V gene lost 0 bases and the J gene lost 2 bases, with 9 bases spanning the gap. CDR1 and CDR2 (germline): SGDLS, YYNGEE. The data originate from a study of blood T cells in healthy people across ages. It was with a sample-barcoded 5' primer and a J-beta primer mix that a second PCR of about 6 to 12 cycles was run. One entry per CDR3 protein results from TCRdb running MiXCR on the 5' RACE reads. Of over 1,300,000 distinct CDR3 sequences in the sample, roughly 60% were seen once. The chain links TRBV9 to TRBJ2-7; no clear D gene. The source of this sequence is a man aged 18 to 30 in good health. Sequencing was done on a sample of blood. The CDR3 here is CASSVGGNAYEQYF. The DNA for the CDR3 is TGTGCCAGCAGCGTAGGAGGTAATGCCTACGAGCAGTACTTC.